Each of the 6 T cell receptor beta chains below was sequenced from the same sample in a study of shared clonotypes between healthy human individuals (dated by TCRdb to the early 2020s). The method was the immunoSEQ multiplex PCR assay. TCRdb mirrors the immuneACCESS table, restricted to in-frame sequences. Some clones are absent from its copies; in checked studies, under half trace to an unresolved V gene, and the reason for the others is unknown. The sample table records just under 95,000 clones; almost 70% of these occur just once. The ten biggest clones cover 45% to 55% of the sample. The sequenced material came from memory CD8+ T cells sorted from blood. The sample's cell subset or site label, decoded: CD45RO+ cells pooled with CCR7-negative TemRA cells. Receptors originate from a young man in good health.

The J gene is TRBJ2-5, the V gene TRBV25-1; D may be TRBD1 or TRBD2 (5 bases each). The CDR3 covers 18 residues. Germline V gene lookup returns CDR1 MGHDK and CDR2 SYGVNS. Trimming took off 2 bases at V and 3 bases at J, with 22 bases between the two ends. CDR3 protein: CASSERPEGPVSEETQYF. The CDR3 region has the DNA TGTGCCAGCAGTGAACGTCCTGAGGGGCCCGTTAGCGAAGAGACCCAGTACTTC.

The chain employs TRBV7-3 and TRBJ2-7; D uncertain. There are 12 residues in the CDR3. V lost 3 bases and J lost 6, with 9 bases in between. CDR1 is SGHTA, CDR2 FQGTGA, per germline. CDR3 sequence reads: CASSFSPPEQYF. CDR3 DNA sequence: TGTGCCAGCAGCTTCTCTCCCCCCGAGCAGTACTTC.

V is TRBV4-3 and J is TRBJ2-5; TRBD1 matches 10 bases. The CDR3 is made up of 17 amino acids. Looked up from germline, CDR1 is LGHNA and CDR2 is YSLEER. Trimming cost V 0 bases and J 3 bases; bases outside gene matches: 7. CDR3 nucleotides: TGCGCCAGCAGCCAAGAAGGCTTGGGGACAGGGGAAGAGACCCAGTACTTC. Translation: CASSQEGLGTGEETQYF.

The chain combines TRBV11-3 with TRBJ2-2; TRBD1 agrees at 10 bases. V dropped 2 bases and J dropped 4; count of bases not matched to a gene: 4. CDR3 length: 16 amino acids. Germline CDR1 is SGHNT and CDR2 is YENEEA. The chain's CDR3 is CASSLHGQGGTGELFF. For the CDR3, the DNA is TGTGCCAGCAGCTTACACGGACAGGGGGGCACCGGGGAGCTGTTTTTT.

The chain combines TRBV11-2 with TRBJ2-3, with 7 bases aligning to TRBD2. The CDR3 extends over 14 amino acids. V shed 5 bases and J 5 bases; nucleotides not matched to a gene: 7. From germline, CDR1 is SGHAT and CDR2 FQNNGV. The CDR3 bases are TGTGCCAGCAGCCGAGCAGGGAGGGGAGATACGCAGTATTTT. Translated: CASSRAGRGDTQYF.

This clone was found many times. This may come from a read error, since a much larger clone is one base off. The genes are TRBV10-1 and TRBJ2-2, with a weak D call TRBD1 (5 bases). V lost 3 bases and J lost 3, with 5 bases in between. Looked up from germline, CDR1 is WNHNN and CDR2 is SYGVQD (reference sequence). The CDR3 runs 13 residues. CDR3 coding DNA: TGCGCCAGCAGTGACAGGGACACCGGGGAGCTGTTTTTT. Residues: CASSDRDTGELFF.